This TCR beta chain was sequenced in a study of cytomegalovirus exposure and HLA in healthy donors. With 60 Vbeta and 13 Jbeta primers, the PCR was carried out. Repertoires were generated with immunoSEQ multiplex PCR, while TCRdb's copy carries only in-frame clones and drops some. Here the sample spans about 130,000 clones, 75% to 85% being singletons. Study-level findings and limits: When analyzed later, a missense DCLRE1C variant was found to be linked to TCR beta V- and J-gene trimming. Reports state that TCR beta sequences accurately predicted most subjects' HLA-A and HLA-B alleles. A later analysis found common viral pathogens apparently linked to several of the most significant clusters.

The V gene lost 2 bases and the J gene lost 3 bases, with 12 bases spanning the gap. The germline gives CDR1 SGHTS, CDR2 YDEGEE. This CDR3 contains 15 residues. In the case of this clone: Its specificity is not known.

The sequence came from a male donor in good health and CMV-seropositive. Sequencing was done on a sample of PBMCs. The chain joins TRBV5-8 to TRBJ2-1; TRBD2 might be the D (6 bases). The CDR3 DNA follows: TGTGCCAGCAGCTTAGTTTTGGGGGGCTACAATGAGCAGTTCTTC. The encoded protein is CASSLVLGGYNEQFF.